This T cell receptor beta chain was sequenced in a study of shared clonotypes between healthy human individuals. Background on the study: Each donor's CD8 memory used one plate, CD8 naive two, each CD4 subset three.

Study-level points and caveats: The donor pool, a small one, limited the genetic and exposure-history diversity represented. Estimated clonotype richness was generally higher in naive than memory subsets.

The CDR3 contains 14 residues. The germline V gene has CDR1 LGHNA and CDR2 YNFKEQ. V shed 0 bases and J shed 1 base, with 7 bases lying between them. Each sorted subset replicate got 200 ng genomic DNA, approximately 27,000 genomes. TCRdb keeps only in-frame clones here, not all; method: immunoSEQ multiplex PCR. The sample holds over 2,000,000 clones, 93% seen once. CD45RO-negative, CCR7-selected cells formed the naive CD8 fraction, which excluded terminally differentiated effector memory CD45RA+ cells. Comments on this clone: Antigen: not known. The identical CDR3 is also encoded by other nucleotide sequences in the sample.

This chain joins TRBV4-2 and TRBJ2-7, with unresolved D. The sequence came from a man aged 18 to 30 in good health. Some clones in this sample may be carry-over from other donors' samples. Sequencing was done on a sample of naive CD8+ T cells from PBMCs. CDR3: CASSQDQGSYEQYF. The CDR3 DNA follows: TGTGCCAGCAGCCAAGATCAAGGGTCCTACGAGCAGTACTTC.